These 16 T cell receptor beta chains were sequenced from one sample in a study of T cell repertoires in cytomegalovirus infection. TCRdb itself ran the reads through MiXCR, one entry per CDR3 protein. The sample lists about 180,000 distinct CDR3 sequences; about an eighth were seen once. The sample consisted of PBMCs. The receptors here all came from a human donor in good health (CMV status not recorded). Some clones in this sample may be carry-over from other donors' samples.

The chain couples TRBV7-8 to TRBJ2-1; D is perhaps TRBD2 (6 bases). V shed 5 bases and J shed 6 bases, with 17 bases lying between them. This CDR3 spans 15 amino acids. In germline, CDR1 is SGHVS, CDR2 FQNEAQ. CDR3 sequence (DNA): TGTGCCAGCAGCAAGAAGTCGGGAGTTGGCAATGAGCAGTTCTTC. It codes for CASSKKSGVGNEQFF.

This clonotype appeared many times. The CDR3 DNA reads TGTGCCAGCAGTTTACGACGGGGGAACGAGCAGTACTTC. Amino acid sequence: CASSLRRGNEQYF. The chain has TRBV6-2 or TRBV6-3 and TRBJ2-7, with D perhaps TRBD2 (6 bases). The CDR3 consists of 13 residues. The germline V gene encodes CDR1 MNHEY and CDR2 SVGEGT. Trimming cost V 4 bases and J 5 bases, with 12 bases left between them.

The chain recombines TRBV6-2 or TRBV6-3 with TRBJ1-4; D not resolved. CDR3 length equals 15 residues. The germline V and J ends were trimmed by 0 bases and 6 bases, with 11 bases remaining between them. Germline-derived CDR1 and CDR2 are MNHEY and SVGEGT. The CDR3 DNA is TGTGCCAGCAGTTACTCGACCGGAGGAGATGAAAAACTGTTTTTT. Protein sequence: CASSYSTGGDEKLFF.

The sample holds many counts of this clonotype. The chain joins TRBV10-3 to TRBJ2-1; no reliable D call. V was clipped by 0 bases and J by 10 bases, with 10 bases between them. This CDR3 spans 13 amino acids. Germline V gene data show CDR1 as ENHRY and CDR2 as SYGVKD. For the CDR3, the DNA is TGTGCCATCAGTGAGTCTAGGAATAGGGAGCAGTTCTTC. This sequence encodes CAISESRNREQFF.

The chain recombines TRBV28 with TRBJ1-3; D possibly corresponds to TRBD1 (5 bases). Trimming took 4 bases from V and 2 from J, leaving 18 bases between them. Germline CDR1 and CDR2: MDHEN and SYDVKM. This CDR3 comprises 17 residues. This chain's CDR3 is CASSSPGNRPTGNTIYF. CDR3 bases: TGTGCCAGCAGTTCCCCGGGAAACAGGCCTACTGGAAACACCATATATTTT.

In DNA, the CDR3 is TGTGCCAGCAGCTTAGCAGGGGTTTCACCCCTCCACTTT. Translating gives CASSLAGVSPLHF. The chain has TRBV7-6 and TRBJ1-6; D may be TRBD1 (5 bases). Germline lookup yields CDR1 SGHVS and CDR2 FNYEAQ. The CDR3 loop spans 13 amino acids. V lost 0 bases and J lost 9, with 6 bases in between.

This clonotype was seen a handful of times. This rearrangement joins TRBV9 to TRBJ2-6, with 7 positions matching TRBD2. This CDR3 region has 18 residues. Germline V lookup: CDR1 SGDLS, CDR2 YYNGEE. V lost 5 bases to trimming and J lost 0 bases; unmatched junction nucleotides: 11. This CDR3 reads CASRLGEGRSSGANVLTF. The CDR3 nucleotides are TGTGCCAGCAGACTAGGGGAGGGGCGCTCCTCTGGGGCCAACGTCCTGACTTTC.

The rearrangement links TRBV6-1 to TRBJ2-2; 9 bases match TRBD1. This CDR3 has 15 residues. Germline CDR1 MNHNS, CDR2 SASEGT. The V segment lost 6 bases and the J segment 5 bases; nucleotides outside the gene matches: 7. The CDR3 reads CASSAGTGTTGELFF. The DNA of the CDR3 is TGTGCCAGCAGCGCCGGGACAGGGACGACCGGGGAGCTGTTTTTT.

This clonotype has more than one count but fewer than ten. The junction does not match germline at one end; this may be a read error. This chain connects TRBV29-1 to TRBJ1-2; D may be TRBD1 (5 bases). There are 13 residues in the CDR3. Germline loops: CDR1 SQVTM, CDR2 ANQGSEA. The CDR3 nucleotides are TGCAGCGTGGAAGAACGGGCAGGGTATGGCTACACCTTC. Translating gives CSVEERAGYGYTF.

This clonotype appeared a few times. J is TRBJ2-7 and V is TRBV7-9, with D hard to call. The germline CDR1 and CDR2 sequences are SEHNR and FQNEAQ (reference sequence). The length of the CDR3 is 13 residues. Trimming stripped 6 bases from V and 0 bases from J, with 9 bases between. CDR3 sequence: CASRSLSSYEQYF. DNA of the CDR3: TGTGCCAGCAGGTCCCTGAGCTCCTACGAGCAGTACTTC.

The CDR3 DNA follows: TGCAGTGCTAGGCTAGCGGGGGTCGTGGAGACCCAGTACTTC. Encoded protein: CSARLAGVVETQYF. The chain is built from TRBV20-1 and TRBJ2-5, with 10 bases aligning to TRBD2. This CDR3 has 14 amino acids. Trimming cost V 3 bases and J 5 bases; bases outside gene matches: 6. The germline V gene encodes CDR1 DFQATT and CDR2 SNEGSKA (reference sequence).

This clonotype was seen ten or more times. J is TRBJ2-7 and V is TRBV4-3, with TRBD1 matching over 7 bases. This CDR3 region has 16 residues. CDR1 is LGHNA, CDR2 YSLEER, per germline. The trim removed 0 bases at V and 5 bases at J, leaving 10 bases unmatched. The chain's CDR3 is CASSQDPVDRAHEQYF. The CDR3 DNA reads as TGCGCCAGCAGCCAAGATCCCGTCGACAGGGCCCACGAGCAGTACTTC.

This clonotype has at least ten counts. This sequence joins TRBV7-2 and TRBJ2-7; no clear D gene. With 3 bases removed from V and 5 bases from J, the gap between germline ends came to 8 bases. Germline CDR1 reads SGHTA; CDR2 reads FQGNSA. The CDR3 runs to 12 residues. The CDR3 nucleotides are TGTGCCAGCAGCTTCCGAAGGGACGAGCAGTACTTC. The encoded protein is CASSFRRDEQYF.

This chain's CDR3 is CASSIGGVGYTF. The DNA for the CDR3 is TGTGCCAGTAGTATCGGAGGGGTTGGCTACACCTTC. V usage is TRBV19 and J usage is TRBJ1-2; a possible D gene is TRBD1 (5 bases). Germline V gene sequence: CDR1 LNHDA, CDR2 SQIVND (reference sequence). V lost 3 bases and J 7 bases, leaving 9 bases between the germline ends. The CDR3 length is 12 residues. Looking up the rest from reference TRBV19 and TRBJ1-2 gives the full variable domain: DGGITQSPKYLFRKEGQNVTLSCEQNLNHDAMYWYRQDPGQGLRLIYYSQIVNDFQKGDIAEGYSVSREKKESFPLTVTSAQKNPTAFYLCASSIGGVGYTFGSGTRLTVV.

The chain has TRBV7-9 and TRBJ2-1, with a weak D call TRBD2 (5 bases). Germline V gene data show CDR1 as SEHNR and CDR2 as FQNEAQ (reference sequence). Between the trimmed V and J ends, which lost 4 bases and 12 bases, there was a span of 19 bases. CDR3 length equals 14 residues. The CDR3 protein is CASSSDTRADVQFF. The DNA for the CDR3 is TGTGCCAGCAGCTCCGATACTAGGGCCGACGTGCAGTTCTTC.

Many counts were recorded for this clonotype. The chain has TRBV7-9 and TRBJ2-5; 9 bases align to TRBD2. The CDR3 is made up of 16 amino acids. J gave up 4 bases and V 1 base, and 7 bases lay outside the gene matches. From germline, CDR1 is SEHNR and CDR2 FQNEAQ (reference sequence). CDR3 loop: CASSLEGGGARETQYF. CDR3 in DNA: TGTGCCAGCAGCTTAGAAGGCGGGGGGGCCCGAGAGACCCAGTACTTC.